A single sample gave rise to the 28 T cell receptor beta chains below, sequenced in a study of STAT3 mutations in large granular lymphocyte leukemia. Antigen specificity for these receptors is unknown. Findings of the study overall: In T-cell large granular lymphocyte leukemia, about half of patients showed multiple immunodominant subclonotypes.

The protocol was immunoSEQ multiplex PCR, while the TCRdb copy is restricted to in-frame clones and leaves out a portion. The sample has approximately 10,000 clones; 45% to 65% are singletons. Sequencing used peripheral blood mononuclear cells. The receptors shown here come from a boy aged 5-17 years with T-cell large granular lymphocyte leukemia. Some clones in this sample may be carry-over from other donors' samples.

The chain has TRBV15 and TRBJ1-3; D is unresolved. Trimming took off 5 bases at V and 0 bases at J, with 11 bases between the two ends. This CDR3 comprises 15 residues. The germline CDR1 and CDR2 sequences are LNHNV and YYDKDF (reference sequence). The CDR3 DNA reads as TGTGCCACCAGCTCCACGTGGAGCTCTGGAAACACCATATATTTT. Its protein is CATSSTWSSGNTIYF.

This chain uses TRBV7-9 with TRBJ2-1; 14 nucleotides match TRBD2. The CDR3 loop spans 15 amino acids. V lost 2 bases to trimming and J lost 8 bases; unmatched junction nucleotides: 2. The V gene's germline CDR1 is SEHNR and CDR2 FQNEAQ (reference sequence). This chain's CDR3 is CASSLTGLAGDEQFF. The CDR3 nucleotides are TGTGCCAGCAGCTTAACGGGACTAGCGGGAGATGAGCAGTTCTTC.

The sample holds a few counts of this clone. The CDR3 sequence: CASSPLAQGGGNSPLHF. The CDR3 coding sequence is TGTGCCAGCTCACCTCTCGCTCAGGGAGGGGGTAATTCACCCCTCCACTTT. The chain combines TRBV18 with TRBJ1-6; perhaps TRBD1 as D (6 bases). CDR1 is KGHSH, CDR2 LQKENI, per germline. V lost 3 bases and J 6 bases, leaving 18 bases between the germline ends. The CDR3 runs 17 residues.

The chain couples TRBV5-4 to TRBJ2-1; perhaps TRBD1 as D (5 bases). The CDR3 sequence is 13 residues long. CDR1 SGHNT and CDR2 YYREEE come from the germline V gene (reference sequence). The germline V and J ends were trimmed by 0 bases and 9 bases, with 10 bases remaining between them. The CDR3 sequence: CASSLEARGEQFF. The DNA of the CDR3 is TGTGCCAGCAGCTTGGAAGCAAGGGGTGAGCAGTTCTTC.

In nucleotides, the CDR3 is TGTGCCAGCAGTTACGGGGGGACAGTCTACGAGCAGTACTTC. It yields the protein CASSYGGTVYEQYF. The V and J genes are TRBV6-6 and TRBJ2-7, with D possibly matching TRBD1 (7 bases). Trimming shortened V by 2 bases and J by 3 bases, and 11 bases separated the two germline ends. This CDR3 comprises 14 residues. Germline V CDR1 and CDR2: MNHNY, SVGAGI (reference sequence).

The table lists this clone with a few counts. This sequence joins TRBV7-9 and TRBJ2-7; possibly TRBD1 or TRBD2 for D (5 bases each). The CDR3 length is 14 residues. The germline gives CDR1 SEHNR, CDR2 FQNEAQ (reference sequence). Between the trimmed V and J ends, which lost 2 bases and 3 bases, there was a span of 11 bases. The CDR3 protein is CASSLSGLFYEQYF. The CDR3 DNA reads TGTGCCAGCAGCTTATCGGGGCTATTCTACGAGCAGTACTTC. Full variable domain (rest looked up from reference TRBV7-9 and TRBJ2-7): DTGVSQNPRHKITKRGQNVTFRCDPISEHNRLYWYRQTLGQGPEFLTYFQNEAQLEKSRLLSDRFSAERPKGSFSTLEIQRTEQGDSAMYLCASSLSGLFYEQYFGPGTRLTVT.

This clone is a singleton in its sample. The V gene is TRBV27, the J gene TRBJ2-3, with D perhaps TRBD2 (6 bases). Germline V gene lookup returns CDR1 MNHEY and CDR2 SMNVEV (reference sequence). CDR3 length: 14 residues. V dropped 6 bases and J dropped 5 bases, with 15 bases sitting between them. The CDR3: CASSARLVVDTQYF. As DNA, the CDR3 is TGTGCCAGCAGCGCACGACTAGTTGTAGATACGCAGTATTTT.

The genes are TRBV7-9 and TRBJ2-3; 12 bases agree with TRBD2. Germline assignment: CDR1 SEHNR and CDR2 FQNEAQ (reference sequence). The trim removed 5 bases at V and 1 base at J, leaving 10 bases unmatched. The CDR3 loop spans 18 amino acids. The DNA for the CDR3 is TGTGCCAGCAGCCCTCCGGGACTAGCGGGTGATGGCACAGATACGCAGTATTTT. The encoded protein is CASSPPGLAGDGTDTQYF.

This clone was counted a single time. The DNA of the CDR3 is TGTGCCTGGAGTCCCTTAGCGGGAGTAACAGATACGCAGTATTTT. Its translation: CAWSPLAGVTDTQYF. The chain joins TRBV30 to TRBJ2-3; 9 bases are shared with TRBD2. Germline loops: CDR1 GTSNPN, CDR2 SVGIG (reference sequence). Trimming removed 2 bases from V and 3 bases from J; junction bases left unmatched: 6. The CDR3 is 15 amino acids.

V usage is TRBV29-1 and J usage is TRBJ2-5; D call uncertain. With 4 bases removed from V and 1 base from J, the gap between germline ends came to 4 bases. The CDR3 consists of 11 residues. Germline-derived CDR1 and CDR2 are SQVTM and ANQGSEA. CDR3 DNA sequence: TGCAGCGTTGCTTTCCAAGAGACCCAGTACTTC. This gives the protein CSVAFQETQYF.

The chain combines TRBV18 with TRBJ1-4, with D unclear. The CDR3 is 15 residues long. Trimming left V 5 bases short and J 0 bases short, with 10 bases between. Looked up from germline, CDR1 is KGHSH and CDR2 is LQKENI. CDR3 region: CASSGAGATNEKLFF. The CDR3 bases are TGTGCCAGCTCAGGAGCAGGCGCAACTAATGAAAAACTGTTTTTT.

This clone is deemed large. The chain carries TRBV7-8 and TRBJ2-3; D is tentatively TRBD1 or TRBD2 (5 bases each). The CDR3 contains 12 residues. CDR1 is SGHVS, CDR2 FQNEAQ, per germline. Trimming took 1 base from V and 8 from J, leaving 7 bases between them. The DNA of the CDR3 is TGTGCCAGCAGCTTAGATGGGGGTACGCAGTATTTT. Protein sequence: CASSLDGGTQYF.

A few counts support this clone. This chain connects TRBV6-6 to TRBJ2-7; 7 positions agree with TRBD1. The CDR3 contains 12 residues. V lost 5 bases to trimming and J lost 4 bases; unmatched junction nucleotides: 2. Germline-derived CDR1 and CDR2 are MNHNY and SVGAGI (reference sequence). The CDR3 sequence is CASSGTAYEQYF. The CDR3 nucleotides read TGTGCCAGCAGTGGGACAGCATACGAGCAGTACTTC.

This clone was seen more than once but under ten times. This chain joins TRBV5-4 and TRBJ1-2; the match to TRBD1 covers 8 bases. CDR3 length: 18 residues. V was clipped by 4 bases and J by 0 bases; unmatched bases: 14. Germline CDR1 reads SGHNT; CDR2 reads YYREEE (reference sequence). The CDR3 sequence is CASSNPPPGQGPNYGYTF. The CDR3 DNA is TGTGCCAGCAGCAACCCACCACCAGGACAGGGACCTAACTATGGCTACACCTTC. Using reference TRBV5-4 and TRBJ1-2 for the parts outside the CDR3, the full variable domain is ETGVTQSPTHLIKTRGQQVTLRCSSQSGHNTVSWYQQALGQGPQFIFQYYREEENGRGNFPPRFSGLQFPNYSSELNVNALELDDSALYLCASSNPPPGQGPNYGYTFGSGTRLTVV.

This chain joins TRBV28 and TRBJ2-1, with 8 bases matching TRBD2. This CDR3 has 15 amino acids. V dropped 3 bases and J dropped 7; count of bases not matched to a gene: 8. The germline gives CDR1 MDHEN, CDR2 SYDVKM. CDR3 sequence reads: CASSFDFSGSNEQFF. CDR3 DNA: TGTGCCAGCAGTTTCGATTTCAGCGGGAGTAATGAGCAGTTCTTC. Full variable domain (outside the CDR3, taken from reference TRBV28 and TRBJ2-1): DVKVTQSSRYLVKRTGEKVFLECVQDMDHENMFWYRQDPGLGLRLIYFSYDVKMKEKGDIPEGYSVSREKKERFSLILESASTNQTSMYLCASSFDFSGSNEQFFGPGTRLTVL.

The chain joins TRBV7-9 to TRBJ2-7; D not resolved. The V end lost 3 bases, the J end lost 2 bases, and 8 bases lay between the germline ends. This CDR3 spans 13 amino acids. Germline-derived CDR1 and CDR2 are SEHNR and FQNEAQ (reference sequence). Here the CDR3 reads CASSFGGAYEQYF. CDR3 nucleotide sequence: TGTGCCAGCAGCTTTGGCGGAGCCTACGAGCAGTACTTC.

The rearrangement uses TRBV5-1 and TRBJ2-7; no reliable D call. This CDR3 is built from 11 residues. Per germline, CDR1 SGHRS and CDR2 YFSETQ. With 4 bases removed from V and 5 bases from J, the gap between germline ends came to 7 bases. CDR3 in DNA: TGCGCCAGCAGCCTGATGGACGAGCAGTACTTC. This translates into CASSLMDEQYF.

The V and J genes are TRBV10-3 and TRBJ1-1; D not resolved. The V gene's germline CDR1 is ENHRY and CDR2 SYGVKD. CDR3 length: 14 amino acids. V dropped 2 bases and J dropped 1 base, with 8 bases sitting between them. CDR3 sequence reads: CAISEGRENTEAFF. In nucleotides, the CDR3 is TGTGCCATCAGTGAGGGCCGGGAGAACACTGAAGCTTTCTTT.

This clone was detected a few times. V is TRBV30 and J is TRBJ2-7; 9 positions agree with TRBD2. V dropped 5 bases and J dropped 0; count of bases not matched to a gene: 5. From germline, CDR1 is GTSNPN and CDR2 SVGIG (reference sequence). The CDR3 covers 14 residues. The CDR3 sequence is CAWGSSGVSYEQYF. CDR3 nucleotides: TGTGCCTGGGGTTCTAGCGGGGTCTCCTACGAGCAGTACTTC.

The rearrangement links TRBV7-2 to TRBJ2-1; TRBD2 matches at 9 bases. CDR3 length equals 13 residues. Trimming cost V 5 bases and J 11 bases; bases outside gene matches: 7. CDR1 SGHTA and CDR2 FQGNSA come from the germline V gene. CDR3 sequence reads: CASSIISGGQQFF. The CDR3 DNA is TGTGCCAGCAGCATAATTAGCGGGGGTCAGCAGTTCTTC.

The chain combines TRBV7-2 with TRBJ1-5, with D hard to call. The CDR3 totals 12 residues. The germline V and J ends were trimmed by 5 bases and 6 bases, with 8 bases remaining between them. Germline CDR1 SGHTA, CDR2 FQGNSA. DNA for the CDR3: TGTGCCAGCAGCCGTCAAGGTCAGCCCCAGCATTTT. Translation: CASSRQGQPQHF.

Only a few counts were recorded for this clone. The rearrangement uses TRBV5-1 and TRBJ1-2; D is perhaps TRBD1 (5 bases). The V and J ends lost 3 bases and 10 bases respectively, with 25 bases between them. Germline V CDR1 and CDR2: SGHRS, YFSETQ. The CDR3 is 16 amino acids. CDR3 DNA sequence: TGCGCCAGCAGCTCTTACCCGGGACCTCTTGTAGAGGACTACACCTTC. This translates into CASSSYPGPLVEDYTF.

The chain has TRBV18 and TRBJ2-5; D may be TRBD2 (6 bases). Between the trimmed V and J ends, which lost 7 bases and 0 bases, there was a span of 27 bases. Germline assignment: CDR1 KGHSH and CDR2 LQKENI. The CDR3 contains 19 residues. This CDR3 reads CASFGASEIMSPNQETQYF. As DNA, the CDR3 is TGTGCCAGCTTCGGAGCTAGCGAGATTATGAGCCCCAACCAAGAGACCCAGTACTTC.

The chain uses TRBV30 and TRBJ2-3; 13 bases fit TRBD2. The junction had 2 bases not matched to a gene; V was cut back by 8 bases and J by 0 bases. The CDR3 loop spans 14 amino acids. The germline CDR1 and CDR2 sequences are GTSNPN and SVGIG (reference sequence). CDR3 sequence: CAGLAGVSTDTQYF. In DNA, the CDR3 is TGTGCCGGACTAGCGGGGGTGAGCACAGATACGCAGTATTTT.

This clone was counted only a few times. The chain recombines TRBV18 with TRBJ2-7, with D tentatively TRBD1 or TRBD2 (6 bases each). From germline, CDR1 is KGHSH and CDR2 LQKENI. This CDR3 has 13 amino acids. Trimming stripped 4 bases from V and 5 bases from J, with 12 bases between. CDR3 nucleotide sequence: TGTGCCAGCTCACGGGGGGCGGTGGACGAGCAGTACTTC. Its protein is CASSRGAVDEQYF.

The rearrangement joins TRBV10-3 to TRBJ1-1; D unresolved. V was trimmed by 7 bases and J by 1 base, leaving 10 bases between them. The CDR3 extends over 13 amino acids. Germline V gene lookup returns CDR1 ENHRY and CDR2 SYGVKD. The CDR3 DNA reads TGTGCCATCAACGCACAGAGGAACACTGAAGCTTTCTTT. This codes for CAINAQRNTEAFF.

The chain couples TRBV29-1 to TRBJ2-1; D is uncertain. There are 14 residues in the CDR3. The germline V and J ends were trimmed by 3 bases and 6 bases, with 15 bases remaining between them. In germline, CDR1 is SQVTM, CDR2 ANQGSEA. The chain's CDR3 is CSVEFGLARNEQFF. CDR3 in DNA: TGCAGCGTTGAGTTCGGGTTAGCCCGCAATGAGCAGTTCTTC.

This clone has just a few counts. The rearrangement links TRBV5-1 to TRBJ1-2; D possibly corresponds to TRBD1 (5 bases). CDR1 and CDR2 (germline): SGHRS, YFSETQ. The CDR3 is 12 residues long. V was cut by 4 bases and J by 8 bases, with 12 bases left in between. CDR3 DNA sequence: TGCGCCAGCAGCGGGTGGGAGGGGGGCTACACCTTC. As protein: CASSGWEGGYTF.